This is a list of T cell receptor beta chains from one sample in a study of vaccination effects on CD4 cells after COVID-19. These TCRs are of unknown antigen specificity. Only in-frame clones appear in the TCRdb table, and some are missing; sequencing was by immunoSEQ multiplex PCR. The sample consists of 40,000 to 50,000 clones, around 74% of them appearing once. Sequenced here: CD4+ T cells from PBMCs cultured with HCoV-OC43 spike peptides, sampled after COVID-19 vaccination. Receptor source: a human donor who received a COVID-19 vaccine. Both conserved end residues are part of each CDR3. D genes are given only for firm matches. Clone size is shown for a subset of rows, as once, few, many or a class of expanded clone.

CDR3aa	CDR3nt	len	d_gene	v_gene	j_gene	abundance
CASSLGAVGSYEQYF	TGTGCCAGCAGCTTAGGGGCAGTAGGCTCCTACGAGCAGTACTTC	15	.	TRBV7-6	TRBJ2-7	few
CASSPGLAGSETQYF	TGCGCCAGCAGCCCAGGACTAGCGGGTTCAGAGACCCAGTACTTC	15	TRBD2	TRBV5-1	TRBJ2-5	.
CASSSGRRTYEQYF	TGTGCCAGCAGCTCCGGGCGGAGGACCTACGAGCAGTACTTC	14	.	TRBV13	TRBJ2-7	few
CASSLQASSGNTIYF	TGCGCCAGCAGCTTGCAGGCTTCTTCTGGAAACACCATATATTTT	15	.	TRBV5-1	TRBJ1-3	.
CASSQGGLSSYNEQFF	TGCGCCAGCAGTCAAGGCGGGCTTAGCTCCTACAATGAGCAGTTCTTC	16	.	TRBV4-1	TRBJ2-1	.
CASSLVRGTDYYNEQFF	TGCGCCAGCAGCTTGGTACGCGGGACAGATTACTACAATGAGCAGTTCTTC	17	.	TRBV5-1	TRBJ2-1	.
CASSLGAFSGANVLTF	TGCGCCAGCAGCTTGGGCGCATTCTCTGGGGCCAACGTCCTGACTTTC	16	.	TRBV5-1	TRBJ2-6	.
CASSLDSLRNQPQHF	TGTGCCAGCAGTTTGGACAGTTTACGGAATCAGCCCCAGCATTTT	15	.	TRBV27	TRBJ1-5	.
CASSLVTGPGELFF	TGCGCCAGCAGCTTAGTTACAGGGCCCGGGGAGCTGTTTTTT	14	.	TRBV5-1	TRBJ2-2	few
CASSQQGAGYGYTF	TGTGCCAGCAGCCAACAGGGGGCTGGCTATGGCTACACCTTC	14	TRBD1	TRBV6-6	TRBJ1-2	.
CASSRGTRSNQPQHF	TGTGCCAGCAGCCGAGGGACACGGAGCAATCAGCCCCAGCATTTT	15	.	TRBV11-2	TRBJ1-5	.
CASSLSLDTQYF	TGTGCCAGCAGCTTGAGTCTGGATACGCAGTATTTT	12	.	TRBV11-2	TRBJ2-3	.
CASRARALGNEKLFF	TGTGCCAGCAGAGCCCGGGCCCTGGGAAATGAAAAACTGTTTTTT	15	.	TRBV6-5	TRBJ1-4	.
CASSENIGPVEQFF	TGTGCCAGCAGTGAAAATATCGGCCCGGTTGAGCAGTTCTTC	14	.	TRBV6-1	TRBJ2-1	.
CSASNPGTVLF	TGCAGTGCCAGCAATCCCGGGACAGTCCTCTTC	11	TRBD1	TRBV20-1	TRBJ1-2	once
CASSDRVYGYTF	TGTGCCAGTAGCGACAGGGTCTATGGCTACACCTTC	12	TRBD1	TRBV19	TRBJ1-2	.
CASSSPQETQYF	TGCGCCAGCAGCTCCCCCCAAGAGACCCAGTACTTC	12	.	TRBV5-1	TRBJ2-5	.
CASSYRSRNSPLHF	TGTGCCAGCAGTTACAGGTCACGCAATTCACCCCTCCACTTT	14	.	TRBV6-2/TRBV6-3	TRBJ1-6	once
CASSPDRGLGSPLHF	TGCGCCAGCAGCCCAGACAGGGGTCTTGGTTCACCCCTCCACTTT	15	TRBD1	TRBV5-1	TRBJ1-6	few
CASSSQQGNYGYTF	TGTGCCAGCAGCTCGCAACAGGGGAACTATGGCTACACCTTC	14	TRBD1	TRBV5-4	TRBJ1-2	.
CASRLATSGTYEQYF	TGTGCCAGCAGGCTAGCGACTAGCGGCACCTACGAGCAGTACTTC	15	TRBD2	TRBV27	TRBJ2-7	once
CASSQEGRRVFAKNIQYF	TGCGCCAGCAGCCAAGAAGGGCGGCGGGTCTTTGCCAAAAACATTCAGTACTTC	18	.	TRBV4-1	TRBJ2-4	.
CAWNRQRHEQYF	TGTGCCTGGAATCGCCAGCGCCACGAGCAGTACTTC	12	.	TRBV30	TRBJ2-7	.
CASRGTSRAGDTDTQYF	TGTGCCAGTAGGGGGACTAGTCGGGCGGGGGACACAGATACGCAGTATTTT	17	TRBD2	TRBV19	TRBJ2-3	.
CASSMLSNSPLHF	TGTGCCAGTAGTATGCTGTCAAATTCACCCCTCCACTTT	13	.	TRBV19	TRBJ1-6	once
CASSLVFPLPLHF	TGTGCCAGCAGCTTAGTATTCCCTTTGCCCCTCCACTTT	13	.	TRBV7-9	TRBJ1-6	.
CASSLAGAGTDTQYF	TGTGCCAGCAGCTTGGCAGGGGCCGGCACAGATACGCAGTATTTT	15	.	TRBV5-6	TRBJ2-3	.
CASSIMKSYNEQFF	TGTGCCAGCAGTATAATGAAGAGCTACAATGAGCAGTTCTTC	14	.	TRBV27	TRBJ2-1	.
CASSQVGQKNQPQHF	TGCGCCAGCAGCCAAGTCGGACAGAAAAATCAGCCCCAGCATTTT	15	.	TRBV4-1	TRBJ1-5	.
CASSIGTQVPSPLHF	TGTGCCAGTAGTATAGGGACACAGGTCCCTTCACCCCTCCACTTT	15	.	TRBV19	TRBJ1-6	.
CASTRTGGGTGELFF	TGTGCCAGCACGAGAACAGGGGGGGGGACCGGGGAGCTGTTTTTT	15	.	TRBV9	TRBJ2-2	.
CASTLGTSGNEQFF	TGTGCCAGTACCCTGGGGACTAGTGGCAATGAGCAGTTCTTC	14	TRBD2	TRBV19	TRBJ2-1	.
CASSQDLLAGGGWFF	TGTGCCAGCAGCCAAGATCTACTAGCGGGGGGGGGTTGGTTCTTC	15	TRBD2	TRBV3-1/TRBV3-2	TRBJ2-1	.
CASSIPGQGEGYLFF	TGTGCCAGTAGTATACCGGGACAGGGCGAGGGGTATTTGTTTTTT	15	TRBD1	TRBV19	TRBJ1-4	.
CASSSAGPATF	TGTGCCAGCAGTTCAGCAGGGCCAGCGACCTTC	11	.	TRBV12-3/TRBV12-4	TRBJ1-2	.
CAGAGLAKNIQYF	TGTGCCGGAGCTGGGCTAGCCAAAAACATTCAGTACTTC	13	.	TRBV6-6	TRBJ2-4	.
CASSPISHSREQFF	TGTGCCAGCAGCCCCATATCGCATAGTAGGGAGCAGTTCTTC	14	.	TRBV7-8	TRBJ2-1	.
CASSQRQGTNEKLFF	TGTGCCAGCAGCCAACGACAGGGGACTAATGAAAAACTGTTTTTT	15	TRBD1	TRBV7-8	TRBJ1-4	.
CATLNNRAGYSPLHF	TGTGCCACTTTAAACAACAGGGCGGGTTATTCACCCCTCCACTTT	15	.	TRBV6-6	TRBJ1-6	.
CAISGSPPGTGLNNEQFF	TGTGCCATCAGTGGCTCCCCCCCCGGGACAGGGTTAAACAATGAGCAGTTCTTC	18	TRBD1	TRBV10-3	TRBJ2-1	.
CASSLGDRRSYEQYF	TGTGCCAGCAGCTTGGGGGATCGAAGAAGCTACGAGCAGTACTTC	15	.	TRBV7-9	TRBJ2-7	few